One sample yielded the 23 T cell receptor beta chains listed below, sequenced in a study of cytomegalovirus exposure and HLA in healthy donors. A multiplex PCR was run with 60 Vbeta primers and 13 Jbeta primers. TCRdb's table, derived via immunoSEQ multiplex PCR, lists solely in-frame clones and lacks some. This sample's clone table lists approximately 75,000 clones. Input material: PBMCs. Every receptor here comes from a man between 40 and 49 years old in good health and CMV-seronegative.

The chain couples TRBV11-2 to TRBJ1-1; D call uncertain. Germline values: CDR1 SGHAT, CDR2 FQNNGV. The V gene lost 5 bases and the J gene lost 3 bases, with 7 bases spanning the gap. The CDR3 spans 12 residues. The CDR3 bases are TGTGCCAGCAGCGAAGGAGACACTGAAGCTTTCTTT. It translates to CASSEGDTEAFF.

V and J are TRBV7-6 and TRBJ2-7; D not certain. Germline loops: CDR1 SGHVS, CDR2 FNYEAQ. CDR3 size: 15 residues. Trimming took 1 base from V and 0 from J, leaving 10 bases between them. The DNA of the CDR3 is TGTGCCAGCAGCTTAGGGCAGGCAAGCTCCTACGAGCAGTACTTC. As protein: CASSLGQASSYEQYF.

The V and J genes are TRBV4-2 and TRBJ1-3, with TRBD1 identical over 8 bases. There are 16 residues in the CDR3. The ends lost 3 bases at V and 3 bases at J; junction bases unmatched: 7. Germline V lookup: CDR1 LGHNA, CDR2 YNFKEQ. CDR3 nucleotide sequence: TGTGCCAGCAGCCAGGTACAGGGGGAACTTGGAAACACCATATATTTT. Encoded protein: CASSQVQGELGNTIYF.

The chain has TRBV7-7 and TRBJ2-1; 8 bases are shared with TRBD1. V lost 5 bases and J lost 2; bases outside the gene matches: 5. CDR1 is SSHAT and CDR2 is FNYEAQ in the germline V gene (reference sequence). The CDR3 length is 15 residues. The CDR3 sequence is CASSIGQGAYNEQFF. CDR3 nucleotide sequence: TGTGCCAGCAGCATCGGACAGGGAGCCTACAATGAGCAGTTCTTC. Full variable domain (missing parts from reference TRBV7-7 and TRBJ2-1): GAGVSQSPRYKVTKRGQDVTLRCDPISSHATLYWYQQALGQGPEFLTYFNYEAQPDKSGLPSDRFSAERPEGSISTLTIQRTEQRDSAMYRCASSIGQGAYNEQFFGPGTRLTVL.

CDR3 protein: CAIRDQGDVKNIQYF. The CDR3 DNA sequence: TGTGCCATCAGGGATCAGGGGGACGTCAAAAACATTCAGTACTTC. V gene TRBV10-3 combines with J gene TRBJ2-4, with TRBD1 matching 7 bases. Germline V gene sequence: CDR1 ENHRY, CDR2 SYGVKD. V lost 6 bases, J lost 3 bases, and 8 bases stayed unmatched. CDR3 size: 15 residues.

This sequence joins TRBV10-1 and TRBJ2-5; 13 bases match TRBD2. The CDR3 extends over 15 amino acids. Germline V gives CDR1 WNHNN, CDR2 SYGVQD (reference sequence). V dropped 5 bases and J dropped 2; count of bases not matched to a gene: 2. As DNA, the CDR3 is TGCGCCAGCAGTCCGGGACTAGCGGGGCAAGAGACCCAGTACTTC. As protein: CASSPGLAGQETQYF.

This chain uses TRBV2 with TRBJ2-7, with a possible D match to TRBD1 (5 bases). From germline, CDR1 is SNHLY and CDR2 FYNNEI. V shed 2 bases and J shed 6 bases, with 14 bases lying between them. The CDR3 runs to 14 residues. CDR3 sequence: CASSERGGASEQYF. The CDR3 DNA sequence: TGTGCCAGCAGTGAAAGAGGTGGGGCGAGCGAGCAGTACTTC. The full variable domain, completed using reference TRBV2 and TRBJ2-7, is EPEVTQTPSHQVTQMGQEVILRCVPISNHLYFYWYRQILGQKVEFLVSFYNNEISEKSEIFDDQFSVERPDGSNFTLKIRSTKLEDSAMYFCASSERGGASEQYFGPGTRLTVT.

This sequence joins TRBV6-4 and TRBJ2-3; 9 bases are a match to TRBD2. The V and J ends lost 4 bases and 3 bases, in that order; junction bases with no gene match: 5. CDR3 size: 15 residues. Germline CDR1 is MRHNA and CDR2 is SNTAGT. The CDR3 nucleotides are TGTGCCAGCAGTGCCGAAGCGGGGGGTACAGATACGCAGTATTTT. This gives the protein CASSAEAGGTDTQYF.

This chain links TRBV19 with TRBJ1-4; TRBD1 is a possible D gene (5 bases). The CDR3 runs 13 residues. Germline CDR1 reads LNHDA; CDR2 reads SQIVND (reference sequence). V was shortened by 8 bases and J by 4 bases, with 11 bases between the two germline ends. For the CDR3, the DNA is TGTGCCAGTCGAGGACAAATTAATGAAAAACTGTTTTTT. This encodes CASRGQINEKLFF. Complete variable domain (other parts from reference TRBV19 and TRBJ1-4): DGGITQSPKYLFRKEGQNVTLSCEQNLNHDAMYWYRQDPGQGLRLIYYSQIVNDFQKGDIAEGYSVSREKKESFPLTVTSAQKNPTAFYLCASRGQINEKLFFGSGTQLSVL.

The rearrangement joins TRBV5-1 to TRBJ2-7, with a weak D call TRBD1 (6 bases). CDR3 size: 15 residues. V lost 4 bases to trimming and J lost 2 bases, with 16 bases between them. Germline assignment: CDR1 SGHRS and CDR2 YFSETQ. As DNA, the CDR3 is TGCGCCAGCAGCCCTACAGGGAGTCGAACCTACGAGCAGTACTTC. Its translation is CASSPTGSRTYEQYF.

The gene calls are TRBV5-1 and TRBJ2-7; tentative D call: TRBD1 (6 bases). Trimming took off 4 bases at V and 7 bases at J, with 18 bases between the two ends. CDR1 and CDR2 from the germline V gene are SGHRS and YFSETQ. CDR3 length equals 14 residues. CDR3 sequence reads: CASSVNRDIVEQYF. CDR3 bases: TGCGCCAGCAGCGTAAACCGGGACATAGTAGAGCAGTACTTC.

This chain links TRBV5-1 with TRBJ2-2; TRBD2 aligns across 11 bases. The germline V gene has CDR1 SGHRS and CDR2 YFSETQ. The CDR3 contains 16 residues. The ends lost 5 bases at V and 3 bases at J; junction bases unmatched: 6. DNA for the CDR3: TGCGCCAGCAGTCTCGGGACTAGCGGACACACCGGGGAGCTGTTTTTT. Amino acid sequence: CASSLGTSGHTGELFF.

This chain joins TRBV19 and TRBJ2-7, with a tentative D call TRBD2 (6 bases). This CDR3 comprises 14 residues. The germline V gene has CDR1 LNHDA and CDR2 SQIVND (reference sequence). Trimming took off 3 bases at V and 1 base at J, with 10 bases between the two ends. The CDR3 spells CASSIGGKSYEQYF. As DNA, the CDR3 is TGTGCCAGTAGTATCGGGGGAAAGTCCTACGAGCAGTACTTC. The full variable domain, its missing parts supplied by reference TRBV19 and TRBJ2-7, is DGGITQSPKYLFRKEGQNVTLSCEQNLNHDAMYWYRQDPGQGLRLIYYSQIVNDFQKGDIAEGYSVSREKKESFPLTVTSAQKNPTAFYLCASSIGGKSYEQYFGPGTRLTVT.

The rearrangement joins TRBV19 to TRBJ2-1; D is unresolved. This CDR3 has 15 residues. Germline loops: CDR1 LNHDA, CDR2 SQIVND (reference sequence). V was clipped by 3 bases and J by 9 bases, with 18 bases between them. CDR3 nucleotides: TGTGCCAGTAGTATTCGGGTAGCAAGCTTGAGTGAGCAGTTCTTC. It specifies CASSIRVASLSEQFF.

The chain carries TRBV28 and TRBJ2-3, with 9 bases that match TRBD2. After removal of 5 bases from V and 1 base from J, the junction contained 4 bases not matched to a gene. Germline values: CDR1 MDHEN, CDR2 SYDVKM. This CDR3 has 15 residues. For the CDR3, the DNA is TGTGCCAGCAGTCCGAGGACTAGCGGCACAGATACGCAGTATTTT. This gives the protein CASSPRTSGTDTQYF. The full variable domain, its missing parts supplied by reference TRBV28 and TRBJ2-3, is DVKVTQSSRYLVKRTGEKVFLECVQDMDHENMFWYRQDPGLGLRLIYFSYDVKMKEKGDIPEGYSVSREKKERFSLILESASTNQTSMYLCASSPRTSGTDTQYFGPGTRLTVL.

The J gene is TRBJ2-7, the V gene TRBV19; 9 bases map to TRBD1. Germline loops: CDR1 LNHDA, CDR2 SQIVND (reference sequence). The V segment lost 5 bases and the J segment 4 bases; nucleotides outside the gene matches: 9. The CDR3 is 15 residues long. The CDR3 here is CASSPPGTGLYEQYF. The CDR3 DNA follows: TGTGCCAGTAGTCCCCCCGGGACAGGGCTTTACGAGCAGTACTTC.

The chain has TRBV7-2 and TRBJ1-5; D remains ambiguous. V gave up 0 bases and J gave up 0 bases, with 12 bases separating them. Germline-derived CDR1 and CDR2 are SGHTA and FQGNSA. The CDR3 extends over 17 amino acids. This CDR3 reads CASSLARGEDSNQPQHF. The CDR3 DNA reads TGTGCCAGCAGCTTAGCGCGCGGGGAAGATAGCAATCAGCCCCAGCATTTT.

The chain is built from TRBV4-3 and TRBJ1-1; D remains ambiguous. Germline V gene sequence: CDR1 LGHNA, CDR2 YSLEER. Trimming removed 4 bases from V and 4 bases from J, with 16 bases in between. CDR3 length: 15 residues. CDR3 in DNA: TGCGCCAGCAGCCTCCGAGACATGCCCGGCACTGAAGCTTTCTTT. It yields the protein CASSLRDMPGTEAFF.

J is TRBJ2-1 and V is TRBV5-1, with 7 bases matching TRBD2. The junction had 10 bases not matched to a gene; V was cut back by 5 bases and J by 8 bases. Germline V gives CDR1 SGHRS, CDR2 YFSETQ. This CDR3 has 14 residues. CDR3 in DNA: TGCGCCAGCAGAGTGACTAGCTCTAGCGATGAGCAGTTCTTC. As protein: CASRVTSSSDEQFF.

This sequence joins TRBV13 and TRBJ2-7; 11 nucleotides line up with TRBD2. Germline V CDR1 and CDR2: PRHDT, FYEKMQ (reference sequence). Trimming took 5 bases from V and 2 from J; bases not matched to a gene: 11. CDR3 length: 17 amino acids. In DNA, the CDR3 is TGTGCCAGCAGCCGATATTCCCATAGCGGGGGGGCCTACGAGCAGTACTTC. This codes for CASSRYSHSGGAYEQYF. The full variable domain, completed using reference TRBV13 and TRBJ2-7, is AAGVIQSPRHLIKEKRETATLKCYPIPRHDTVYWYQQGPGQDPQFLISFYEKMQSDKGSIPDRFSAQQFSDYHSELNMSSLELGDSALYFCASSRYSHSGGAYEQYFGPGTRLTVT.

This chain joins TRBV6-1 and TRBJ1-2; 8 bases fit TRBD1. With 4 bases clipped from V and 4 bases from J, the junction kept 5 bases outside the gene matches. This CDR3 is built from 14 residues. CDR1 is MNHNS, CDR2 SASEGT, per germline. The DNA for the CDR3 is TGTGCCAGCAGTGGGACAGGGAATGCCTATGGCTACACCTTC. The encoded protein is CASSGTGNAYGYTF.

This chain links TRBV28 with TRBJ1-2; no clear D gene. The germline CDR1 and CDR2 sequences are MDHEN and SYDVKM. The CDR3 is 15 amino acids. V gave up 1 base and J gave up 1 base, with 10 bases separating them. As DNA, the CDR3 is TGTGCCAGCAGTTTATCCTTCCAGGTTAACTATGGCTACACCTTC. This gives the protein CASSLSFQVNYGYTF.

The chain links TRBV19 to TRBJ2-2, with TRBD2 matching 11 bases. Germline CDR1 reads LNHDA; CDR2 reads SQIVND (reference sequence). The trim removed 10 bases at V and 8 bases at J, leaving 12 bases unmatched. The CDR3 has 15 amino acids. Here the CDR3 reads CATSGLAGSLGELFF. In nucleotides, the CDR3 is TGTGCCACCAGTGGACTAGCGGGCTCCTTGGGGGAGCTGTTTTTT.